This is a list of T cell receptor beta chains from one sample in a study. TCRdb recomputed calls from the 5' RACE reads with MiXCR, one row per CDR3 protein. The sample holds approximately 500 distinct CDR3 sequences, approximately 9% seen once. The sample was total memory T cells from blood PBMCs. All receptors derive from a male donor with HIV. Both conserved end residues are part of each CDR3. The order of the fields is V gene, CDR3 length, J gene, clone size, D gene, CDR3 protein, CDR3 DNA. The D gene is left open where the match is weak. Some rows mark clone size as missing; the rest say once, few, many or name a class of expanded clone.

V: TRBV4-3
length: 16
J: TRBJ2-5
size: NA
D: TRBD2
CDR3: CASSQVGLAGGETQYF
DNA: TGCGCCAGCAGCCAAGTAGGCCTAGCGGGGGGAGAGACCCAGTACTTC

V: TRBV11-1
length: 12
J: TRBJ1-1
size: NA
D: NA
CDR3: CASSPNSGGAFF
DNA: TGTGCCAGCAGCCCAAACTCGGGCGGTGCTTTCTTT

V: TRBV7-9
length: 17
J: TRBJ1-1
size: NA
D: NA
CDR3: CASSLSTYGRRNTEAFF
DNA: TGTGCCAGCAGCTTATCTACCTATGGCAGACGGAACACTGAAGCTTTCTTT

V: TRBV10-3
length: 17
J: TRBJ2-1
size: few
D: TRBD2
CDR3: CAISESKAGLSYNEQFF
DNA: TGTGCCATCAGTGAGTCCAAAGCGGGACTTTCCTACAATGAGCAGTTCTTC

V: TRBV7-6
length: 13
J: TRBJ1-4
size: few
D: NA
CDR3: CASSPRTNEKLFF
DNA: TGTGCCAGCAGCCCCAGAACTAATGAAAAACTGTTTTTT

V: TRBV6-1
length: 15
J: TRBJ2-7
size: NA
D: TRBD1
CDR3: CASSRSGTGDYEQYF
DNA: TGTGCCAGCAGCAGATCCGGGACAGGGGACTACGAGCAGTACTTC

V: TRBV20-1
length: 14
J: TRBJ1-2
size: NA
D: TRBD1
CDR3: CSARPRDRAYGYTF
DNA: TGCAGTGCTAGACCCCGGGACAGGGCCTATGGCTACACCTTC

V: TRBV6-5
length: 14
J: TRBJ1-5
size: large
D: NA
CDR3: CASSYSRDGQPQHF
DNA: TGTGCCAGCAGTTACTCCAGGGATGGTCAGCCCCAGCATTTT

V: TRBV11-3
length: 13
J: TRBJ2-5
size: few
D: NA
CDR3: CASSFGSVKTQYF
DNA: TGTGCCAGCAGCTTCGGCTCCGTTAAGACCCAGTACTTC

V: TRBV5-1
length: 13
J: TRBJ2-7
size: few
D: TRBD1
CDR3: CASSLGTGYEQYF
DNA: TGCGCCAGCAGCTTGGGGACAGGCTACGAGCAGTACTTC

V: TRBV5-5
length: 14
J: TRBJ1-1
size: large
D: NA
CDR3: CASSLASGRTEAFF
DNA: TGTGCCAGCAGCTTGGCCTCAGGGAGGACTGAAGCTTTCTTT

V: TRBV5-1
length: 15
J: TRBJ2-7
size: NA
D: TRBD1
CDR3: CASSDRTGGTYEQYF
DNA: TGCGCCAGCAGCGATCGGACAGGAGGAACCTACGAGCAGTACTTC

V: TRBV7-2
length: 14
J: TRBJ2-1
size: NA
D: NA
CDR3: CASRAARSYNEQFF
DNA: TGTGCCAGCAGAGCGGCGCGCTCCTACAATGAGCAGTTCTTC

V: TRBV5-6
length: 15
J: TRBJ2-5
size: NA
D: TRBD2
CDR3: CASSLAPGGQETQYF
DNA: TGTGCCAGCAGCTTGGCTCCGGGGGGGCAAGAGACCCAGTACTTC

V: TRBV11-1
length: 16
J: TRBJ2-6
size: large
D: NA
CDR3: CARGLEGASGANVLTF
DNA: TGTGCCAGAGGGTTGGAAGGGGCCTCTGGGGCCAACGTCCTGACTTTC

V: TRBV7-2
length: 14
J: TRBJ1-2
size: NA
D: TRBD1
CDR3: CASSRRDSRYGYTF
DNA: TGTGCCAGCAGCCGCCGGGACAGCCGCTATGGCTACACCTTC

V: TRBV15
length: 15
J: TRBJ2-7
size: large
D: NA
CDR3: CATSRVRGNSYEQYF
DNA: TGTGCCACCAGCAGAGTAAGAGGGAATTCCTACGAGCAGTACTTC

V: TRBV2
length: 14
J: TRBJ2-2
size: NA
D: NA
CDR3: CASSSGTVRGELFF
DNA: TGTGCCAGCAGTTCCGGGACCGTCCGCGGGGAGCTGTTTTTT

V: TRBV10-3
length: 13
J: TRBJ2-7
size: large
D: NA
CDR3: CAISESTFNEQYF
DNA: TGTGCCATCAGTGAGTCAACTTTTAACGAGCAGTACTTC

V: TRBV6-1
length: 13
J: TRBJ2-5
size: few
D: NA
CDR3: CASRRDRQETQYF
DNA: TGTGCCAGCAGGCGGGACAGACAAGAGACCCAGTACTTC

V: TRBV15
length: 15
J: TRBJ1-2
size: few
D: NA
CDR3: CATSPNPTGPYGYTF
DNA: TGTGCCACCAGTCCGAACCCGACGGGCCCCTATGGCTACACCTTC

V: TRBV12-3/TRBV12-4
length: 13
J: TRBJ1-1
size: few
D: NA
CDR3: CASSSYRSTEAFF
DNA: TGTGCCAGCAGTTCGTACAGAAGCACTGAAGCTTTCTTT

V: TRBV7-6
length: 15
J: TRBJ1-5
size: NA
D: NA
CDR3: CASSVTDRRDQPQHF
DNA: TGTGCCAGCAGCGTTACCGACAGGAGGGATCAGCCCCAGCATTTT

V: TRBV7-2
length: 13
J: TRBJ1-1
size: NA
D: TRBD1
CDR3: CASSRTGGTEAFF
DNA: TGTGCCAGCAGCCGAACAGGGGGCACTGAAGCTTTCTTT

V: TRBV11-2
length: 13
J: TRBJ1-3
size: NA
D: NA
CDR3: CASALNSGNTIYF
DNA: TGTGCCAGCGCGCTCAACTCTGGAAACACCATATATTTT

V: TRBV3-1
length: 14
J: TRBJ2-5
size: NA
D: NA
CDR3: CASSYWRNQETQYF
DNA: TGTGCCAGCAGCTATTGGCGGAATCAAGAGACCCAGTACTTC

V: TRBV6-5
length: 14
J: TRBJ1-1
size: few
D: NA
CDR3: CASSYGGMFTEAFF
DNA: TGTGCCAGCAGTTATGGGGGGATGTTTACTGAAGCTTTCTTT

V: TRBV10-3
length: 13
J: TRBJ1-2
size: few
D: NA
CDR3: CAISGNTNYGYTF
DNA: TGTGCCATCAGTGGGAATACTAACTATGGCTACACCTTC